These 29 T cell receptor beta chains came from one sample sequenced in a study of technical replicates of blood from several donors. Clones were sequenced by immunoSEQ multiplex PCR, and TCRdb holds only the in-frame ones, with some missing. Of approximately 77,000 clones in the sample, roughly 94% were seen once. The material sequenced was T cells isolated from PBMCs. All receptors come from a human donor in good health.

Only one count was recorded for this clone. This chain connects TRBV7-3 to TRBJ2-5; unclear D gene. V lost 1 base, J lost 5 bases, and 8 bases lay in between. The CDR3 loop spans 13 amino acids. CDR1 is SGHTA, CDR2 FQGTGA, per germline. The CDR3 reads CASSLSTRETQYF. The CDR3 coding sequence is TGTGCCAGCAGCTTAAGTACGAGGGAGACCCAGTACTTC.

The V and J genes are TRBV5-6 and TRBJ1-5, with a tentative D call TRBD1 (5 bases). CDR3 length equals 15 residues. With 5 bases removed from V and 7 bases from J, the gap between germline ends came to 19 bases. From germline, CDR1 is SGHDT and CDR2 YYEEEE. CDR3 sequence reads: CASRGGVKLIQPQHF. The CDR3 DNA is TGTGCCAGCAGGGGGGGGGTAAAGTTGATCCAGCCCCAGCATTTT.

This clone was seen once. The chain couples TRBV15 to TRBJ2-1; 11 bases match TRBD2. Germline loops: CDR1 LNHNV, CDR2 YYDKDF (reference sequence). CDR3 length: 18 amino acids. V lost 2 bases to trimming and J lost 3 bases; unmatched junction nucleotides: 9. The CDR3 is CATSRSLYSGRGYNEQFF. The CDR3 bases are TGTGCCACCAGCAGAAGCCTCTATAGCGGGAGGGGCTACAATGAGCAGTTCTTC. Combining the CDR3 with reference TRBV15 and TRBJ2-1 gives the whole variable domain DAMVIQNPRYQVTQFGKPVTLSCSQTLNHNVMYWYQQKSSQAPKLLFHYYDKDFNNEADTPDNFQSRRPNTSFCFLDIRSPGLGDTAMYLCATSRSLYSGRGYNEQFFGPGTRLTVL.

The chain joins TRBV5-6 to TRBJ1-1; tentative D call: TRBD1 (6 bases). The CDR3 loop spans 13 amino acids. Between the trimmed V and J ends, which lost 3 bases and 12 bases, there was a span of 18 bases. Germline V gene data show CDR1 as SGHDT and CDR2 as YYEEEE. CDR3 in DNA: TGTGCCAGCAGCTACGATCCAGGGGTCGCAACTTTCTTT. Amino acid sequence: CASSYDPGVATFF.

Concerning this clone: Within the sample, other DNA sequences also encode this same CDR3. The CDR3 DNA follows: TGTGCCTGGAGTGTATATTCCGGTCAGCCCCAGCATTTT. It yields the protein CAWSVYSGQPQHF. The V and J genes are TRBV30 and TRBJ1-5; D unresolved. Trimming left V 0 bases short and J 6 bases short, with 9 bases between. The CDR3 extends over 13 amino acids. The germline CDR1 and CDR2 sequences are GTSNPN and SVGIG (reference sequence).

The chain combines TRBV7-9 with TRBJ2-7; TRBD1 agrees at 7 bases. This CDR3 contains 13 residues. CDR1 SEHNR and CDR2 FQNEAQ come from the germline V gene (reference sequence). V trimming: 3 bases; J trimming: 3 bases; junction bases outside the gene matches: 2. The CDR3: CASSFTGDYEQYF. Here the CDR3 DNA reads TGTGCCAGCAGCTTCACAGGGGACTACGAGCAGTACTTC. The full variable domain, with the rest looked up from reference TRBV7-9 and TRBJ2-7, is DTGVSQNPRHKITKRGQNVTFRCDPISEHNRLYWYRQTLGQGPEFLTYFQNEAQLEKSRLLSDRFSAERPKGSFSTLEIQRTEQGDSAMYLCASSFTGDYEQYFGPGTRLTVT.

The chain employs TRBV30 and TRBJ2-3, with TRBD2 as a possible D gene (5 bases). This CDR3 has 15 amino acids. V was clipped by 0 bases and J by 2 bases, with 12 bases between them. Germline lookup yields CDR1 GTSNPN and CDR2 SVGIG (reference sequence). The CDR3 DNA is TGTGCCTGGAGTGTACTAGGGATAGCCACAGATACGCAGTATTTT. Amino acids: CAWSVLGIATDTQYF.

The V gene is TRBV27, the J gene TRBJ1-4, with TRBD1 identical over 7 bases. This CDR3 is 15 amino acids long. J lost 4 bases, V lost 6 bases, and 8 bases had no gene match. Germline V gene lookup returns CDR1 MNHEY and CDR2 SMNVEV (reference sequence). CDR3 in amino acids: CASSSTGARNEKLFF. The CDR3 DNA is TGTGCCAGCAGCTCCACAGGGGCCCGTAATGAAAAACTGTTTTTT.

This chain uses TRBV19 with TRBJ1-5, with D hard to call. This CDR3 has 15 amino acids. The V gene's germline CDR1 is LNHDA and CDR2 SQIVND (reference sequence). V was cut by 1 base and J by 7 bases, with 14 bases left in between. In DNA form, the CDR3 reads TGTGCCAGTAGTATAGGCATCTTTGTTGAGCAGCCCCAGCATTTT. Residues: CASSIGIFVEQPQHF.

The J gene is TRBJ1-1, the V gene TRBV27, with 8 bases that match TRBD1. CDR1 and CDR2 from the germline V gene are MNHEY and SMNVEV (reference sequence). V trimming: 3 bases; J trimming: 3 bases; junction bases outside the gene matches: 9. This CDR3 contains 16 residues. CDR3 nucleotide sequence: TGTGCCAGCAGTTTCCAGGCAGGGGGCTGGGACACTGAAGCTTTCTTT. Residues: CASSFQAGGWDTEAFF.

This chain joins TRBV5-1 and TRBJ1-3; D may be TRBD1 (5 bases). The V and J ends lost 5 bases and 0 bases respectively, with 12 bases between them. This CDR3 comprises 15 residues. Germline CDR1 SGHRS, CDR2 YFSETQ. The CDR3 here is CASSGTGLSGNTIYF. In nucleotides, the CDR3 is TGCGCCAGCAGTGGAACAGGTCTCTCTGGAAACACCATATATTTT.

CDR3 sequence reads: CASSSGTGNIQYF. Here the CDR3 DNA reads TGTGCCAGCAGCTCCGGGACAGGAAACATTCAGTACTTC. The chain links TRBV7-3 to TRBJ2-4; 8 bases are shared with TRBD1. This CDR3 comprises 13 residues. The germline gives CDR1 SGHTA, CDR2 FQGTGA. J was trimmed by 6 bases and V by 4 bases; bases with no gene match: 2.

This rearrangement joins TRBV7-2 to TRBJ2-7; tentatively, D is TRBD2 (6 bases). The CDR3 totals 13 residues. V was cut by 1 base and J by 5 bases, with 9 bases left in between. CDR1 is SGHTA and CDR2 is FQGNSA in the germline V gene. CDR3 DNA sequence: TGTGCCAGCAGCTTAGTTGGAGGGGACGAGCAGTACTTC. Translated, it gives CASSLVGGDEQYF.

This chain uses TRBV5-6 with TRBJ2-1, with a weak D call TRBD1 (6 bases). Germline CDR1 is SGHDT and CDR2 is YYEEEE. This CDR3 is built from 16 residues. Trimming took off 0 bases at V and 8 bases at J, with 18 bases between the two ends. The CDR3 nucleotides read TGTGCCAGCAGCTTGGTTTTTTCGGGACAAAGGGATGAGCAGTTCTTC. This encodes CASSLVFSGQRDEQFF. Variable domain in full (rest from reference TRBV5-6 and TRBJ2-1): DAGVTQSPTHLIKTRGQQVTLRCSPKSGHDTVSWYQQALGQGPQFIFQYYEEEERQRGNFPDRFSGHQFPNYSSELNVNALLLGDSALYLCASSLVFSGQRDEQFFGPGTRLTVL.

The gene calls are TRBV19 and TRBJ2-1; maybe TRBD2 (6 bases). This CDR3 is built from 12 residues. Germline V CDR1 and CDR2: LNHDA, SQIVND (reference sequence). Trimming removed 8 bases from V and 4 bases from J, with 9 bases in between. The CDR3 is CASSDYYNEQFF. Written as DNA, the CDR3 is TGTGCCAGTTCGGACTATTACAATGAGCAGTTCTTC. The complete variable domain, with remaining parts taken from reference TRBV19 and TRBJ2-1, reads DGGITQSPKYLFRKEGQNVTLSCEQNLNHDAMYWYRQDPGQGLRLIYYSQIVNDFQKGDIAEGYSVSREKKESFPLTVTSAQKNPTAFYLCASSDYYNEQFFGPGTRLTVL.

This chain links TRBV5-5 with TRBJ2-3; 8 bases match TRBD2. With V trimmed by 2 bases and J by 3 bases, 8 bases remained unmatched. The CDR3 extends over 16 amino acids. Per germline, CDR1 SGHKS and CDR2 YYEKEE (reference sequence). The CDR3 DNA reads as TGTGCCAGCAGCTTAAGGGCGGGAGGTTTTACAGATACGCAGTATTTT. This translates into CASSLRAGGFTDTQYF.

This sequence joins TRBV4-2 and TRBJ2-2, with 14 nucleotides matching TRBD2. CDR1 and CDR2 (germline): LGHNA, YNFKEQ. The CDR3 loop spans 17 amino acids. The V and J ends lost 0 bases and 6 bases, in that order; junction bases with no gene match: 3. The CDR3 DNA reads as TGTGCCAGCAGCCAAGACGGGACTAGCGGGAGTTCCGGGGAGCTGTTTTTT. This codes for CASSQDGTSGSSGELFF.

V and J are TRBV28 and TRBJ1-1; the D is unclear. The CDR3 has 13 residues. CDR1 is MDHEN and CDR2 is SYDVKM in the germline V gene. V was shortened by 2 bases and J by 7 bases, with 11 bases between the two germline ends. CDR3 in amino acids: CASSLPRHGEAFF. CDR3 DNA sequence: TGTGCCAGCAGTTTACCCCGCCACGGTGAAGCTTTCTTT.

The chain recombines TRBV4-1 with TRBJ1-2; D not resolved. Trimming shortened V by 1 base and J by 6 bases, and 9 bases separated the two germline ends. Germline values: CDR1 MGHRA, CDR2 YSYEKL. The CDR3 extends over 13 amino acids. The CDR3 loop reads CASSQVGGNGYTF. CDR3 in DNA: TGCGCCAGCAGCCAAGTTGGAGGTAATGGCTACACCTTC.

The V gene is TRBV29-1, the J gene TRBJ1-3; no reliable D call. CDR1 is SQVTM, CDR2 ANQGSEA, per germline. CDR3 length: 14 amino acids. Trimming left V 0 bases short and J 0 bases short, with 6 bases between. CDR3 region: CSVEEINSGNTIYF. The CDR3 DNA reads TGCAGCGTTGAAGAAATAAACTCTGGAAACACCATATATTTT.

This clone has just one count. V gene TRBV19 combines with J gene TRBJ2-3; D may be TRBD2 (5 bases). The CDR3 is 13 residues long. With 8 bases removed from V and 1 base from J, the gap between germline ends came to 10 bases. CDR1 LNHDA and CDR2 SQIVND come from the germline V gene (reference sequence). CDR3 DNA sequence: TGTGCCAGTGGGTCACTAGGCACAGATACGCAGTATTTT. This gives the protein CASGSLGTDTQYF.

The chain is built from TRBV10-3 and TRBJ2-5; D is unresolved. The V end lost 0 bases, the J end lost 5 bases, and 19 bases lay between the germline ends. From germline, CDR1 is ENHRY and CDR2 SYGVKD. CDR3 length: 17 residues. The CDR3 DNA reads as TGTGCCATCAGTGAGTCCAACGCCTTAGATTTTGGTGAGACCCAGTACTTC. Its protein product is CAISESNALDFGETQYF.

The chain couples TRBV5-5 to TRBJ2-5, with 12 positions matching TRBD2. The CDR3 length is 18 residues. V was clipped by 4 bases and J by 5 bases; unmatched bases: 15. Germline CDR1 SGHKS, CDR2 YYEKEE (reference sequence). CDR3 bases: TGTGCCAGCAGCCCGGACTCTTCTAGCGGGAGGGCCGCGGAGACCCAGTACTTC. This sequence encodes CASSPDSSSGRAAETQYF.

The chain couples TRBV7-9 to TRBJ2-5; D gene ambiguous. The germline gives CDR1 SEHNR, CDR2 FQNEAQ (reference sequence). The CDR3 is 10 amino acids. The ends were cut back, 5 bases at V and 9 bases at J, with 7 bases in the middle. CDR3 in amino acids: CASSAVAQYF. CDR3 nucleotides: TGTGCCAGCAGCGCCGTAGCCCAGTACTTC.

This clone was counted once. V gene TRBV27 combines with J gene TRBJ2-1; TRBD2 matches at 8 bases. Germline CDR1 is MNHEY and CDR2 is SMNVEV (reference sequence). CDR3 length: 16 amino acids. V shed 4 bases and J 8 bases; nucleotides not matched to a gene: 13. The CDR3 DNA reads as TGTGCCAGCAGTTCCGCCGAAGCGGGAGAGTTTGATGAGCAGTTCTTC. It specifies CASSSAEAGEFDEQFF.

The CDR3 DNA sequence: TGTGCCAGCAGTCGTAGAGGGAGCGATGAGCAGTTCTTC. Protein: CASSRRGSDEQFF. The V and J genes are TRBV6-1 and TRBJ2-1; possibly TRBD2 for D (5 bases). This CDR3 is 13 amino acids long. Germline assignment: CDR1 MNHNS and CDR2 SASEGT. V was trimmed by 5 bases and J by 8 bases, leaving 13 bases between them.

The rearrangement joins TRBV27 to TRBJ2-5; D unclear. Trimming shortened V by 2 bases and J by 1 base, and 5 bases separated the two germline ends. Germline V CDR1 and CDR2: MNHEY, SMNVEV (reference sequence). CDR3 length: 13 amino acids. The CDR3 here is CASSLAVQETQYF. In DNA form, the CDR3 reads TGTGCCAGCAGTTTAGCGGTCCAAGAGACCCAGTACTTC.

V usage is TRBV19 and J usage is TRBJ2-7; D may be TRBD2 (7 bases). Germline loops: CDR1 LNHDA, CDR2 SQIVND (reference sequence). This CDR3 is built from 15 residues. V lost 0 bases, J lost 6 bases, and 15 bases lay in between. The CDR3, as DNA: TGTGCCAGTAGTATAGACGGGGGGCCCTCCAGCGAGCAGTACTTC. As protein: CASSIDGGPSSEQYF. Full variable domain (rest looked up from reference TRBV19 and TRBJ2-7): DGGITQSPKYLFRKEGQNVTLSCEQNLNHDAMYWYRQDPGQGLRLIYYSQIVNDFQKGDIAEGYSVSREKKESFPLTVTSAQKNPTAFYLCASSIDGGPSSEQYFGPGTRLTVT.

The gene calls are TRBV7-9 and TRBJ2-5; the match to TRBD2 covers 7 bases. V lost 6 bases, J lost 5 bases, and 9 bases stayed unmatched. Germline CDR1 SEHNR, CDR2 FQNEAQ (reference sequence). The CDR3 consists of 14 residues. The CDR3 reads CASSSMGGMETQYF. The CDR3 region has the DNA TGTGCCAGCAGTTCAATGGGGGGGATGGAGACCCAGTACTTC.